This T cell receptor beta chain was identified in a study of beta chain features in type 1 diabetes. The CDR3 runs to 14 residues. Germline CDR1 SGHNT, CDR2 YYREEE (reference sequence). Trimming shortened V by 2 bases and J by 10 bases, and 18 bases separated the two germline ends. The study, taken as a whole, reports: Sequencing used cDNA, and cells with high TCR expression could therefore be over-represented.

Reverse transcribing all isolated RNA meant expressed TCRB transcripts were sequenced. The repertoire was sequenced with immunoSEQ multiplex PCR; TCRdb's copy has only in-frame clones and lacks some. The sample has 200,000 to 250,000 clones, roughly 30% seen once. About this clone: The antigen is unknown.

V usage is TRBV5-4 and J usage is TRBJ2-5; D is perhaps TRBD1 (6 bases). The sequencing input was central memory CD4+ T cells from blood. This receptor was obtained from a man aged 30 to 39 in good health. DNA for the CDR3: TGTGCCAGCAGCTTCGCCGGACAGACCCGGGACCAGTACTTC. Amino acid sequence: CASSFAGQTRDQYF.